The next 20 T cell receptor beta chains were all read from a single sample in a study of cytomegalovirus exposure and HLA in healthy donors (dated by TCRdb to between 2016 and 2019). The library was produced with the immunoSEQ multiplex PCR assay. A mixture of 60 forward primers for TCR Vbeta segments and 13 reverse primers for TCR Jbeta segments was used in the multiplex PCR. Drawn from immuneACCESS, this table holds only the in-frame rearrangements with V and J called that TCRdb kept. Clones are partly lost; checked studies trace under half to an unresolved V gene and leave the rest unexplained. The sample contains more than 80,000 clones, more than 60% of them found a single time. The top ten hold roughly 6% of the sample. The sample comprised PBMCs. The receptors were sampled from a woman between 45 and 60 years old in good health and CMV-seropositive.

V usage is TRBV7-9 and J usage is TRBJ2-7; 7 bases match TRBD2. V lost 5 bases to trimming and J lost 3 bases; unmatched junction nucleotides: 7. Germline loops: CDR1 SEHNR, CDR2 FQNEAQ (reference sequence). This CDR3 comprises 14 residues. The CDR3 DNA reads as TGTGCCAGCAGCCCGGGACTATTAGGCTACGAGCAGTACTTC. It codes for CASSPGLLGYEQYF.

The rearrangement uses TRBV4-2 and TRBJ2-7; perhaps TRBD1 as D (6 bases). The CDR3 contains 15 residues. The V gene lost 1 base and the J gene lost 0 bases, with 10 bases spanning the gap. CDR1 is LGHNA and CDR2 is YNFKEQ in the germline V gene. CDR3 in DNA: TGTGCCAGCAGCCAAGGGGGGCCGAGCTCCTACGAGCAGTACTTC. This gives the protein CASSQGGPSSYEQYF.

The chain carries TRBV19 and TRBJ1-2; D gene uncertain. Germline loops: CDR1 LNHDA, CDR2 SQIVND (reference sequence). Trimming pared 4 bases from V and 4 bases from J, leaving 10 bases between. The CDR3 length is 13 residues. The CDR3: CASSSGSRYGYTF. The DNA of the CDR3 is TGTGCCAGTAGTAGCGGAAGCCGCTATGGCTACACCTTC.

The chain's CDR3 is CASSLVAGKHEQYF. CDR3 sequence (DNA): TGCGCCAGCAGCTTGGTGGCAGGGAAGCACGAGCAGTACTTC. The rearrangement uses TRBV5-1 and TRBJ2-7; perhaps TRBD1 as D (5 bases). The V gene's germline CDR1 is SGHRS and CDR2 YFSETQ. This CDR3 has 14 amino acids. Trimming removed 0 bases at V and 5 bases at J, with 12 bases between.

CDR3 bases: TGTGCCAGCAGCAATCCCGGCACAGTAGTTTCCAGCAATCAGCCCCAGCATTTT. Residues: CASSNPGTVVSSNQPQHF. V gene TRBV21-1 combines with J gene TRBJ1-5; the table's D call, TRBD1, was not checked against the DNA. TRBV21-1 is a known pseudogene. This CDR3 spans 18 amino acids.

The chain couples TRBV30 to TRBJ2-2, with D perhaps matching TRBD1 (6 bases). Germline CDR1 and CDR2: GTSNPN and SVGIG (reference sequence). Trimming cost V 4 bases and J 0 bases, with 9 bases left between them. The CDR3 length is 14 residues. The CDR3 protein is CAWTGTPNTGELFF. As DNA, the CDR3 is TGTGCCTGGACCGGGACACCGAACACCGGGGAGCTGTTTTTT.

This clone was found a few times. This chain uses TRBV5-6 with TRBJ2-1, with D unresolved. CDR1 SGHDT and CDR2 YYEEEE come from the germline V gene. V was trimmed by 4 bases and J by 4 bases, leaving 3 bases between them. The CDR3 runs 11 residues. CDR3 residues: CASSTYNEQFF. CDR3 nucleotide sequence: TGTGCCAGCAGCACTTACAATGAGCAGTTCTTC.

This clone showed up just a few times. The DNA of the CDR3 is TGTGCCAGCAGTTCCTACAGGGAAGTCACTGAAGCTTTCTTT. It translates to CASSSYREVTEAFF. The chain recombines TRBV28 with TRBJ1-1; possibly TRBD1 for D (6 bases). Germline CDR1 reads MDHEN; CDR2 reads SYDVKM. The CDR3 runs to 14 residues. V lost 4 bases, J lost 4 bases, and 13 bases lay in between. Based on the CDR3 plus reference TRBV28 and TRBJ1-1, the full variable domain is DVKVTQSSRYLVKRTGEKVFLECVQDMDHENMFWYRQDPGLGLRLIYFSYDVKMKEKGDIPEGYSVSREKKERFSLILESASTNQTSMYLCASSSYREVTEAFFGQGTRLTVV.

V and J are TRBV5-1 and TRBJ1-5; the D is unclear. Germline loops: CDR1 SGHRS, CDR2 YFSETQ. Between the trimmed V and J ends, which lost 4 bases and 4 bases, there was a span of 12 bases. CDR3 length: 14 residues. The CDR3 nucleotides are TGCGCCAGCAGCACCGGTGAGGTGAATCAGCCCCAGCATTTT. Amino acids: CASSTGEVNQPQHF.

This clone was seen a few times. The chain employs TRBV19 and TRBJ1-5; 11 nucleotides match TRBD1. V lost 3 bases and J lost 7; bases outside the gene matches: 2. This CDR3 has 14 amino acids. Germline loops: CDR1 LNHDA, CDR2 SQIVND (reference sequence). The CDR3 DNA follows: TGTGCCAGTAGTATTGGGACAGGGGGACAGCCCCAGCATTTT. This sequence encodes CASSIGTGGQPQHF.

This rearrangement joins TRBV7-6 to TRBJ2-7, with TRBD1 matching 9 bases. The CDR3 consists of 15 residues. Germline-derived CDR1 and CDR2 are SGHVS and FNYEAQ. J lost 6 bases, V lost 5 bases, and 11 bases had no gene match. The CDR3 loop reads CASSHRDREGREQYF. The CDR3 bases are TGTGCCAGCAGCCACCGGGACAGGGAAGGGCGCGAGCAGTACTTC.

In this sample, this clone turned up a few times. The V call is TRBV2, the J call TRBJ1-3, with 7 positions matching TRBD1. CDR1 is SNHLY and CDR2 is FYNNEI in the germline V gene. This CDR3 region has 15 residues. The ends lost 5 bases at V and 2 bases at J; junction bases unmatched: 6. The CDR3 is CASSLTQGTGNTIYF. CDR3 sequence (DNA): TGTGCCAGCAGTCTCACACAGGGGACTGGAAACACCATATATTTT.

This rearrangement joins TRBV7-2 to TRBJ2-5, with unresolved D. CDR3 length: 13 amino acids. V was cut by 1 base and J by 5 bases, with 8 bases left in between. Germline assignment: CDR1 SGHTA and CDR2 FQGNSA. CDR3 sequence: CASSLGPVETQYF. The CDR3 region has the DNA TGTGCCAGCAGCTTAGGCCCAGTGGAGACCCAGTACTTC. Based on the CDR3 plus reference TRBV7-2 and TRBJ2-5, the full variable domain is GAGVSQSPSNKVTEKGKDVELRCDPISGHTALYWYRQSLGQGLEFLIYFQGNSAPDKSGLPSDRFSAERTGGSVSTLTIQRTQQEDSAVYLCASSLGPVETQYFGPGTRLLVL.

The CDR3 reads CASSVYRGPLYEQYF. In DNA, the CDR3 is TGCGCCAGCAGCGTGTACAGGGGGCCCCTCTACGAGCAGTACTTC. The V call is TRBV5-1, the J call TRBJ2-5, with 9 bases identical to TRBD1. The J call is in doubt because the DNA end fits TRBJ2-7 better. CDR3 length: 15 residues. The germline V gene encodes CDR1 SGHRS and CDR2 YFSETQ.

The rearrangement links TRBV18 to TRBJ1-2, with a tentative D call TRBD1 (5 bases). CDR3 length equals 16 residues. The V end lost 3 bases, the J end lost 3 bases, and 17 bases lay between the germline ends. Germline assignment: CDR1 KGHSH and CDR2 LQKENI. The CDR3 is CASSPIDQGRDYGYTF. CDR3 DNA: TGTGCCAGCTCACCTATAGATCAGGGAAGGGACTATGGCTACACCTTC.

This chain links TRBV20-1 with TRBJ2-3; D might be TRBD2 (5 bases). The CDR3 is made up of 11 amino acids. Germline assignment: CDR1 DFQATT and CDR2 SNEGSKA (reference sequence). Trimming shortened V by 5 bases and J by 10 bases, and 13 bases separated the two germline ends. In DNA, the CDR3 is TGCAGTGCTCCCCGAGGGCAGGCGCAGTATTTT. This translates into CSAPRGQAQYF.

V gene TRBV19 combines with J gene TRBJ2-2, with unresolved D. The CDR3 has 15 residues. V was clipped by 2 bases and J by 2 bases, with 9 bases between them. CDR1 LNHDA and CDR2 SQIVND come from the germline V gene (reference sequence). DNA of the CDR3: TGTGCCAGTAGTATACGACTCGATAACACCGGGGAGCTGTTTTTT. Protein: CASSIRLDNTGELFF.

The chain employs TRBV6-4 and TRBJ2-1; 7 nucleotides align to TRBD1. Trimming at V came to 3 bases and at J to 5 bases, leaving 7 bases not matched to a gene. Germline CDR1 reads MRHNA; CDR2 reads SNTAGT. The CDR3 is made up of 15 amino acids. CDR3 protein: CASSDKPGQNNEQFF. CDR3 nucleotide sequence: TGTGCCAGCAGTGATAAGCCGGGACAGAACAATGAGCAGTTCTTC.

With respect to this clone: Germline is not matched at one junction end, which may reflect a read error. The J gene is TRBJ1-1, the V gene TRBV7-9, with 9 bases aligning to TRBD1. The CDR3 spans 16 residues. Germline V gene lookup returns CDR1 SEHNR and CDR2 FQNEAQ (reference sequence). The CDR3 DNA reads as TGTTCCAGCAGCTTAGCGCGCACACAGGGGGCCCTTGAAGCTTTCTTT. This encodes CSSSLARTQGALEAFF. Based on the CDR3 plus reference TRBV7-9 and TRBJ1-1, the full variable domain is DTGVSQNPRHKITKRGQNVTFRCDPISEHNRLYWYRQTLGQGPEFLTYFQNEAQLEKSRLLSDRFSAERPKGSFSTLEIQRTEQGDSAMYLCSSSLARTQGALEAFFGQGTRLTVV.

J is TRBJ2-7 and V is TRBV30, with a tentative D call TRBD1 (6 bases). CDR1 GTSNPN and CDR2 SVGIG come from the germline V gene (reference sequence). V lost 0 bases to trimming and J lost 5 bases, with 14 bases between them. This CDR3 has 14 amino acids. CDR3 in DNA: TGTGCCTGGAGTGTACCCAGGGGCGTGAACGAGCAGTACTTC. This translates into CAWSVPRGVNEQYF.